This T cell receptor beta chain was captured in a study of blood T cell repertoires in COVID-19. Study information: Collection of acute and convalescent COVID-19 samples took place in the United States, Italy and Spain. Sample material is recorded as cDNA or gDNA derived from T cells, B-cell-depleted T cells, or PBMCs.

Authors' data handling: Nucleated cell counts were estimated from reference gene primer amplification. Assay: immunoSEQ multiplex PCR; the TCRdb copy retains only in-frame clones and omits some. V, J and clone size derive from that table, while D and trimming were established from the DNA sequence. The table records 70,000 to 95,000 clones, around 88% of them present only once. CDR1 MDHEN and CDR2 SYDVKM come from the germline V gene. J lost 6 bases, V lost 5 bases, and 3 bases had no gene match. CDR3 length: 13 amino acids. Sequencing was performed on peripheral blood. The TCR was taken from a woman older than 75 with acute or convalescent COVID-19. This chain joins TRBV28 and TRBJ2-2, with 7 bases matching TRBD1. DNA for the CDR3: TGTGCCAGCAGTGAGGGGGCGCCCGGGGAGCTGTTTTTT. The encoded protein is CASSEGAPGELFF.